The 27 T cell receptor beta chains below were found in one sample sequenced in a study of a mutant IDH1 vaccine in newly diagnosed glioma. This table comes from immunoSEQ multiplex PCR, and its TCRdb copy is limited to in-frame clones, with some not included. The sample records roughly 50,000 clones, roughly 84% being singletons. No antigen is known for these receptors. Time point of the sample: week 35, safety follow-up. Alongside topical imiquimod, each dose of vaccine comprised 300 ug of mutant IDH1 20-mer peptide. Sequenced material: PBMCs, taken from a glioma patient whose treatment included an IDH1 peptide vaccine. The receptors derive from a woman aged 18-30 years with glioma.

In this sample, this clone turned up a few times. The V call is TRBV30, the J call TRBJ2-7, with D uncertain. The CDR3 is 11 amino acids. Germline V gives CDR1 GTSNPN, CDR2 SVGIG (reference sequence). Trimming left V 2 bases short and J 6 bases short, with 8 bases between. This CDR3 reads CAWSRLREQYF. As DNA, the CDR3 is TGTGCCTGGAGTAGGCTCCGCGAGCAGTACTTC.

A few counts support this clone. The chain couples TRBV4-3 to TRBJ2-7, with 7 bases lining up with TRBD2. Germline V gene data show CDR1 as LGHNA and CDR2 as YSLEER. The CDR3 has 16 residues. The V segment lost 4 bases and the J segment 0 bases; nucleotides outside the gene matches: 9. Written as DNA, the CDR3 is TGCGCCAGCAGCCGGGTGGCAGCGGGGTCCTCCTACGAGCAGTACTTC. Residues: CASSRVAAGSSYEQYF.

The CDR3 DNA reads TGTGCCAGCAGCAGGGCGGAGACCCAGTACTTC. This encodes CASSRAETQYF. The chain joins TRBV7-9 to TRBJ2-5, with D unresolved. The V end lost 5 bases, the J end lost 5 bases, and 6 bases lay between the germline ends. CDR1 is SEHNR and CDR2 is FQNEAQ in the germline V gene (reference sequence). CDR3 length equals 11 residues.

V is TRBV6-1 and J is TRBJ2-2; D tentatively fits TRBD1 or TRBD2 (5 bases each). V lost 9 bases, J lost 4 bases, and 12 bases lay in between. Germline lookup yields CDR1 MNHNS and CDR2 SASEGT. CDR3 size: 13 residues. The CDR3 bases are TGTGCCAGTGAAGCTGGGGGCACCGGGGAGCTGTTTTTT. The encoded protein is CASEAGGTGELFF.

V usage is TRBV10-2 and J usage is TRBJ2-7; 11 nucleotides align to TRBD2. This CDR3 contains 15 residues. Trimming cost V 6 bases and J 6 bases; bases outside gene matches: 10. CDR1 and CDR2 (germline): WSHSY, SAAADI. CDR3 bases: TGCGCCAGCAGCCCCAGACTAGCGGGATCTCCCGAGCAGTACTTC. Translation gives CASSPRLAGSPEQYF.

The gene calls are TRBV5-1 and TRBJ1-3; D is possibly TRBD1 (6 bases). Germline V gene lookup returns CDR1 SGHRS and CDR2 YFSETQ. Trimming removed 0 bases from V and 0 bases from J, with 7 bases in between. This CDR3 contains 15 residues. The CDR3 region is CASSLDRDSGNTIYF. CDR3 bases: TGCGCCAGCAGCTTGGACAGGGACTCTGGAAACACCATATATTTT.

The chain recombines TRBV18 with TRBJ2-7; 7 nucleotides match TRBD1. J lost 0 bases, V lost 1 base, and 0 bases had no gene match. There are 14 residues in the CDR3. CDR1 is KGHSH, CDR2 LQKENI, per germline. The CDR3 sequence is CASSPRDSSYEQYF. CDR3 DNA sequence: TGTGCCAGCTCACCACGGGACAGCTCCTACGAGCAGTACTTC.

The chain recombines TRBV5-1 with TRBJ1-1; D perhaps matches TRBD1 (5 bases). V lost 4 bases and J 5 bases, leaving 12 bases between the germline ends. The CDR3 consists of 13 residues. Per the germline V gene, CDR1 is SGHRS and CDR2 is YFSETQ. The CDR3: CASSGQGGTEAFF. The CDR3 coding sequence is TGCGCCAGCAGCGGGCAGGGAGGTACTGAAGCTTTCTTT.

The rearrangement uses TRBV11-3 and TRBJ2-7; TRBD1 agrees at 9 bases. Trimming took 3 bases from V and 1 from J; bases not matched to a gene: 4. The germline V gene has CDR1 SGHNT and CDR2 YENEEA. The CDR3 covers 15 residues. This chain's CDR3 is CASSFRDRVSYEQYF. For the CDR3, the DNA is TGTGCCAGCAGCTTCCGGGACAGGGTTTCCTACGAGCAGTACTTC.

The chain joins TRBV7-9 to TRBJ1-2; no clear D. Between the trimmed V and J ends, which lost 3 bases and 4 bases, there was a span of 21 bases. The CDR3 has 17 amino acids. The germline gives CDR1 SEHNR, CDR2 FQNEAQ (reference sequence). CDR3 loop: CASSLTASRSSLYGYTF. In DNA, the CDR3 is TGTGCCAGCAGCTTGACGGCCAGCCGCTCCAGCCTCTATGGCTACACCTTC. Full variable domain (outside the CDR3, taken from reference TRBV7-9 and TRBJ1-2): DTGVSQNPRHKITKRGQNVTFRCDPISEHNRLYWYRQTLGQGPEFLTYFQNEAQLEKSRLLSDRFSAERPKGSFSTLEIQRTEQGDSAMYLCASSLTASRSSLYGYTFGSGTRLTVV.

This clone was detected a few times. This chain links TRBV9 with TRBJ1-1, with 9 positions matching TRBD1. V shed 3 bases and J 7 bases; nucleotides not matched to a gene: 10. The CDR3 is 15 residues long. Looked up from germline, CDR1 is SGDLS and CDR2 is YYNGEE. The chain's CDR3 is CASSGSKGQGGEAFF. As DNA, the CDR3 is TGTGCCAGCAGCGGCTCGAAGGGACAGGGTGGTGAAGCTTTCTTT.

This clone has just one count. This chain connects TRBV6-4 to TRBJ1-2, with D possibly matching TRBD1 (5 bases). The CDR3 is made up of 13 amino acids. Looked up from germline, CDR1 is MRHNA and CDR2 is SNTAGT. Trimming took 4 bases from V and 2 from J, leaving 8 bases between them. The DNA for the CDR3 is TGTGCCAGCAGTGCGGGGGAAAACTATGGCTACACCTTC. It specifies CASSAGENYGYTF.

J is TRBJ2-7 and V is TRBV6-1; D may be TRBD1 (6 bases). Germline V gene lookup returns CDR1 MNHNS and CDR2 SASEGT. V dropped 0 bases and J dropped 3 bases, with 9 bases sitting between them. The CDR3 is made up of 14 amino acids. CDR3 loop: CASSEAGAGYEQYF. In nucleotides, the CDR3 is TGTGCCAGCAGTGAAGCGGGGGCTGGCTACGAGCAGTACTTC.

This sequence joins TRBV30 and TRBJ1-5, with a possible D match to TRBD1 (5 bases). The CDR3 spans 13 residues. Germline CDR1 GTSNPN, CDR2 SVGIG (reference sequence). V was pared by 7 bases and J by 4 bases, with 14 bases between. CDR3: CASGPKLNQPQHF. The CDR3 region has the DNA TGTGCCTCGGGACCAAAATTAAATCAGCCCCAGCATTTT.

This chain connects TRBV18 to TRBJ1-1; D not certain. Trimming pared 1 base from V and 13 bases from J, leaving 16 bases between. In germline, CDR1 is KGHSH, CDR2 LQKENI. CDR3 length: 13 amino acids. In DNA, the CDR3 is TGTGCCAGCTCACCACGGGAGCCGCCGGGAGGTTTCTTT. This sequence encodes CASSPREPPGGFF.

This chain uses TRBV10-1 with TRBJ2-7; D might be TRBD2 (5 bases). The CDR3 is 12 residues long. The germline V gene has CDR1 WNHNN and CDR2 SYGVQD (reference sequence). Deletions cut 3 bases from V and 7 bases from J, with 10 bases between. CDR3 sequence: CASSENPGEQYF. For the CDR3, the DNA is TGCGCCAGCAGTGAAAATCCGGGGGAGCAGTACTTC.

The rearrangement joins TRBV4-3 to TRBJ2-7, with 9 positions matching TRBD1. Germline assignment: CDR1 LGHNA and CDR2 YSLEER. The length of the CDR3 is 15 residues. Losses at the gene ends were 0 bases for V and 2 bases for J; bases not matched to a gene: 2. The CDR3 loop reads CASSQEGTGPYEQYF. The CDR3 DNA is TGCGCCAGCAGCCAAGAGGGGACAGGGCCCTACGAGCAGTACTTC.

The chain couples TRBV9 to TRBJ2-3, with 12 bases fitting TRBD2. The trim removed 4 bases at V and 6 bases at J, leaving 6 bases unmatched. Germline V gene sequence: CDR1 SGDLS, CDR2 YYNGEE. The CDR3 sequence is 15 residues long. Here the CDR3 DNA reads TGTGCCAGCAGCCTTGGACTAGCGGGGTTGGATACGCAGTATTTT. Encoded protein: CASSLGLAGLDTQYF.

This chain uses TRBV19 with TRBJ2-7; weak D call: TRBD1 (6 bases). The germline gives CDR1 LNHDA, CDR2 SQIVND (reference sequence). V was trimmed by 8 bases and J by 0 bases, leaving 17 bases between them. The CDR3 sequence is 15 residues long. The CDR3 reads CASLGQGPSSYEQYF. CDR3 nucleotide sequence: TGTGCCAGTCTCGGCCAGGGGCCGAGCTCCTACGAGCAGTACTTC.

The count of this clone is one. The V call is TRBV9, the J call TRBJ1-3, with a tentative D call TRBD1 (6 bases). There are 13 residues in the CDR3. V lost 3 bases and J lost 7, with 11 bases in between. Germline values: CDR1 SGDLS, CDR2 YYNGEE. CDR3 in DNA: TGTGCCAGCAGCGCGGGACAAGGGAACACCATATATTTT. It encodes CASSAGQGNTIYF.

This chain uses TRBV6-5 with TRBJ1-3; D is unresolved. The germline V gene has CDR1 MNHEY and CDR2 SVGAGI. Trimming took 4 bases from V and 0 from J, leaving 13 bases between them. CDR3 length equals 16 residues. The CDR3 DNA reads TGTGCCAGCAGTTGGGGTCACCAGAGCTCTGGAAACACCATATATTTT. It translates to CASSWGHQSSGNTIYF.

The chain combines TRBV5-1 with TRBJ2-3; 10 bases match TRBD2. Germline assignment: CDR1 SGHRS and CDR2 YFSETQ. The CDR3 consists of 16 residues. The V and J ends lost 3 bases and 1 base, in that order; junction bases with no gene match: 5. The CDR3 loop reads CASSSVLAGGTDTQYF. The DNA for the CDR3 is TGCGCCAGCAGCTCTGTGCTAGCGGGAGGCACAGATACGCAGTATTTT.

In its sample, this clone was seen a few times. The chain carries TRBV9 and TRBJ2-1; TRBD1 is a possible D gene (5 bases). CDR1 is SGDLS, CDR2 YYNGEE, per germline. The CDR3 covers 14 residues. Trimming took 4 bases from V and 3 from J, leaving 11 bases between them. CDR3 region: CASSPRVFYNEQFF. CDR3 coding DNA: TGTGCCAGCAGCCCCAGGGTATTCTACAATGAGCAGTTCTTC.

The chain links TRBV11-3 to TRBJ2-5; possible D gene TRBD2, 6 bases. V lost 4 bases, J lost 5 bases, and 17 bases lay in between. The germline V gene encodes CDR1 SGHNT and CDR2 YENEEA. The CDR3 is 15 residues long. CDR3 amino acids: CASSSRDPPRETQYF. In DNA form, the CDR3 reads TGTGCCAGCAGCTCGCGGGACCCCCCGAGGGAGACCCAGTACTTC.

V and J are TRBV14 and TRBJ2-3, with 9 bases matching TRBD2. The CDR3 has 13 amino acids. V lost 3 bases and J lost 9; bases outside the gene matches: 4. Germline V gives CDR1 SGHDN, CDR2 FVKESK. The CDR3 spells CASSQGLAGTQYF. In DNA, the CDR3 is TGTGCCAGCAGCCAGGGACTAGCAGGCACGCAGTATTTT.

The genes are TRBV9 and TRBJ2-1; TRBD1 might be the D (6 bases). Trimming cost V 0 bases and J 8 bases, with 15 bases left between them. This CDR3 region has 15 residues. CDR1 and CDR2 (germline): SGDLS, YYNGEE. The CDR3 nucleotides are TGTGCCAGCAGCGTAGTCCGGGACATGTCCCATGAGCAGTTCTTC. Amino acids: CASSVVRDMSHEQFF.

As for this clone: An end of the junction does not agree with germline; a read error may underlie this. V and J are TRBV5-1 and TRBJ2-6; maybe TRBD2 (6 bases). CDR3 size: 20 residues. CDR1 is SGHRS, CDR2 YFSETQ, per germline. Written as DNA, the CDR3 is TGCGCCAGCAGCTTGGAGGCCACTTCGGACGGGACTCTTGGGCCCAACGTCCTGACTTTC. Translating gives CASSLEATSDGTLGPNVLTF.